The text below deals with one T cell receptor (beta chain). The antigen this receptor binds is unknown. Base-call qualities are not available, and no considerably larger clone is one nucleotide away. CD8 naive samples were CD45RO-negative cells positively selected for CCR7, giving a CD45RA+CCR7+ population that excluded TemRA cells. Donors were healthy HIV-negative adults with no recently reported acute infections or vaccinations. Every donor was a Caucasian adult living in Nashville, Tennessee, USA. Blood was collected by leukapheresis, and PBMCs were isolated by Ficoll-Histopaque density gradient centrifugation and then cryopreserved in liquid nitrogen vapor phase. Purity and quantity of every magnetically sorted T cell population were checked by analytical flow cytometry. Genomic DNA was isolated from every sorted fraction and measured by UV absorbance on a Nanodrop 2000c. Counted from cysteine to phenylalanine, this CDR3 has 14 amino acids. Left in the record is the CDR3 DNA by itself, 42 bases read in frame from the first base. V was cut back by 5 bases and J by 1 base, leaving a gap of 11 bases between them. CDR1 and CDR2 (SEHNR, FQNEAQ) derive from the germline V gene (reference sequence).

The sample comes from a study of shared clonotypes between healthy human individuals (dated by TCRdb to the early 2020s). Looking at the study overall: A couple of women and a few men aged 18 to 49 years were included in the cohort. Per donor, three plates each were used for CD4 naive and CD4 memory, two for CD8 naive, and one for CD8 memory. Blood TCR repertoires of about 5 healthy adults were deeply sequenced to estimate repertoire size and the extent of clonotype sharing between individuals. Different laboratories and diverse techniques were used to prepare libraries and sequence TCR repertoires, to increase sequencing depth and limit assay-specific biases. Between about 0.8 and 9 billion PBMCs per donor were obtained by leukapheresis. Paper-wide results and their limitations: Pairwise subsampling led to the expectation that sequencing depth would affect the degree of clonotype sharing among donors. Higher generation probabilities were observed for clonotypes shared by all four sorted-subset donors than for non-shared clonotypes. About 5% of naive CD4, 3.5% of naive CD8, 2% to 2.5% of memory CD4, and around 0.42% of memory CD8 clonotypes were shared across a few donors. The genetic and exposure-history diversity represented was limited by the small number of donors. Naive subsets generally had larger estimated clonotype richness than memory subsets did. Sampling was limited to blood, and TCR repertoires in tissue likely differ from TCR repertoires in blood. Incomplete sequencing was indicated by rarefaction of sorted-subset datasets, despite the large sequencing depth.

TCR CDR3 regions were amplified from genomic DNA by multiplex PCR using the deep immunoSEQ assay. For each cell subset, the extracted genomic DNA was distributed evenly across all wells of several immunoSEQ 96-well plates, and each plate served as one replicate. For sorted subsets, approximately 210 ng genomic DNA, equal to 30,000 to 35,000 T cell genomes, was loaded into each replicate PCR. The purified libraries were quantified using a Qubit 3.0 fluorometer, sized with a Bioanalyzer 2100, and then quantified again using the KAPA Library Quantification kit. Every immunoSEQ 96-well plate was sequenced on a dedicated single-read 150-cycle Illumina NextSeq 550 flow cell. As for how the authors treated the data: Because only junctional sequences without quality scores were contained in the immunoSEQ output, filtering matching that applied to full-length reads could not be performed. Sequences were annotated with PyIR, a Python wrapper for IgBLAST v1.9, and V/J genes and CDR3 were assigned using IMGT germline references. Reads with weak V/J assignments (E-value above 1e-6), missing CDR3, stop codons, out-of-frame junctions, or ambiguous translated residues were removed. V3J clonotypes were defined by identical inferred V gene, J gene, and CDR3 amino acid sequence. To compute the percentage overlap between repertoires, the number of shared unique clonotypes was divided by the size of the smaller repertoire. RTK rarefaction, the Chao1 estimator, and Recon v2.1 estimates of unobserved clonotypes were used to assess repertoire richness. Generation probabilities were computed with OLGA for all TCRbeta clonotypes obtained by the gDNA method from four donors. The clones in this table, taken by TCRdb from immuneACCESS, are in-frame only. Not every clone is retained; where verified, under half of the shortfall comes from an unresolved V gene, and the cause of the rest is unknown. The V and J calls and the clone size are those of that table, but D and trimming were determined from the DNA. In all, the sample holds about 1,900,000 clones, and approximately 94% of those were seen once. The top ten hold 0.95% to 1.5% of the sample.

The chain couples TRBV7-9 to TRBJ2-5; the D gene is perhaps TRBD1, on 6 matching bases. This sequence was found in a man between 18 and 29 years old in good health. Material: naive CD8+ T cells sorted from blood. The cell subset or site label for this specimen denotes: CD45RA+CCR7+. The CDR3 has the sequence CASSPDSLQETQYF. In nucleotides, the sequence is TGTGCCAGCAGCCCGGACAGCCTCCAAGAGACCCAGTACTTC.